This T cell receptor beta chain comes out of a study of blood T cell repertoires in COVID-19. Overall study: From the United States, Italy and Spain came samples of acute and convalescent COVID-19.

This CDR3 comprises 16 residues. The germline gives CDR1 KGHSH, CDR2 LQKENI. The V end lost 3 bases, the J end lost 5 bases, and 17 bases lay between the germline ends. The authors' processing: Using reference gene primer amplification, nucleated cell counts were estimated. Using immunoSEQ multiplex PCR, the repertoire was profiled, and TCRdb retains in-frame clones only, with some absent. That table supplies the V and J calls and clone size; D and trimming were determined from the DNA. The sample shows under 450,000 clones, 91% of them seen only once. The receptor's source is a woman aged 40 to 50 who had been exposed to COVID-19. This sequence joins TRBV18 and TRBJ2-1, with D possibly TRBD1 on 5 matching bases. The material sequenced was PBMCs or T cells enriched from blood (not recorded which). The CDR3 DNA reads TGTGCCAGCTCACCTCCTTCAGTGGGGCTGAACAATGAGCAGTTCTTC. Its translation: CASSPPSVGLNNEQFF.